This T cell receptor beta chain was captured in a study of beta chain features in type 1 diabetes. General observations from the study: For Type 1 diabetes patients, all four CD4+ subsets carried TCRB CDR3s that were moderately but significantly shorter. VDJ junctions from type 1 diabetes patients carried fewer insertions and larger deletions.

Reverse transcription of all isolated RNA meant that expressed TCRB transcripts were sequenced. TCRdb's copy holds only in-frame clones and misses some; the assay was immunoSEQ multiplex PCR. The sample lists 970,000 or so clones; about 17% were seen once. Donors underwent one heparinised blood draw, 95 to 150 mL on average. For this clone: Its antigen is undetermined.

The specimen sequenced was naive CD4+ T cells from blood. This receptor was taken from a woman younger than 35 in good health.

CDR3 coding DNA: TGTGCCAGCAGCGTAGCAGGTGATTTGCCCTACGAGCAGTACTTC. This sequence encodes CASSVAGDLPYEQYF. The rearrangement joins TRBV9 to TRBJ2-7; no clear D gene. With 0 bases removed from V and 2 bases from J, the gap between germline ends came to 12 bases. This CDR3 spans 15 amino acids. Germline V gene lookup returns CDR1 SGDLS and CDR2 YYNGEE.